This TCR beta chain was sequenced during a study of CD8 T cells in ankylosing spondylitis. General study results and limits: CD8+ by phenotype, disease-linked clones were relatively rare in peripheral blood. Among TCR beta sequences, a motif of roughly 8 highly homologous variants appeared characteristic of ankylosing spondylitis blood. Both synovial fluid and blood in reactive arthritis had previously been reported to carry some motif variants. Significant enrichment of disease-linked clones was reportedly seen in matched ankylosing spondylitis synovial fluid.

Each TCR beta library was made by quantitative 5'-RACE that incorporated molecular barcodes. From the 5' RACE reads, TCRdb called clonotypes with MiXCR, one entry per CDR3 protein. The sample records about 220,000 distinct CDR3 sequences, 5.5% to 7.5% being singletons. This clonotype was seen many times. Its antigen is as yet unknown. Germline-derived CDR1 and CDR2 are LGHNA and YSLEER. Trimming removed 4 bases from V and 5 bases from J; junction bases left unmatched: 2. This CDR3 comprises 15 residues. The clonotype comes from a male donor with ankylosing spondylitis. The chain carries TRBV4-3 and TRBJ2-3; TRBD2 aligns across 14 bases. The sample was blood, either unsorted or a sorted T cell fraction (not recorded which). Here the CDR3 DNA reads TGCGCCAGCAGCCCCGGACTAGCGGGAGGAGATACGCAGTATTTT. Residues: CASSPGLAGGDTQYF.